Listed below are T cell receptor beta chains from one sample, sequenced in a study of T cell repertoires in cytomegalovirus infection. These TCRs are of unknown antigen specificity. TCRdb analysed the reads with MiXCR anew, one entry per CDR3 protein. The repertoire holds under 300,000 distinct CDR3 sequences, with 22% as singletons. This sample comprised cultured PBMCs, obtained from culture after CMV antigen stimulation. These receptor sequences come from a human donor in good health (CMV status not recorded). Some clones in this sample may be carry-over from other donors' samples. Both conserved end residues are part of each CDR3. The D gene is left open where the match is weak. Where a row states a size, it is once, few, many or the class of an expanded clone; other rows omit it.

clone_size,d_call,j_call,v_call,cdr3_length,cdr3_aa,cdr3_nt
few,.,TRBJ1-1,TRBV19,15,CASSISGVGRAEAFF,TGTGCCAGTAGTATCTCAGGGGTCGGACGGGCTGAAGCTTTCTTT
.,TRBD1,TRBJ1-1,TRBV20-1,15,CSALKLTGGGTEAFF,TGCAGTGCTCTCAAACTGACAGGGGGCGGGACTGAAGCTTTCTTT
many,.,TRBJ2-2,TRBV7-2,13,CASSQPNTGELFF,TGTGCCAGCAGCCAACCGAACACCGGGGAGCTGTTTTTT
.,TRBD2,TRBJ2-5,TRBV15,14,CATRSGRYQETQYF,TGTGCCACCAGGAGCGGGAGGTACCAAGAGACCCAGTACTTC
few,.,TRBJ2-5,TRBV6-8,17,CASSYSIGRVSQETQYF,TGTGCCAGCAGTTACTCGATAGGCAGGGTGAGCCAAGAGACCCAGTACTTC
.,TRBD2,TRBJ2-5,TRBV7-2,15,CASSDGLAGVETQYF,TGTGCCAGCAGTGACGGACTAGCGGGAGTTGAGACCCAGTACTTC
.,TRBD1,TRBJ1-6,TRBV27,14,CASTDRGYNSPLHF,TGTGCCAGCACCGACAGGGGTTATAATTCACCCCTCCACTTT
once,.,TRBJ2-6,TRBV28,17,CASSLWVVGSGANVLTF,TGTGCCAGCAGTTTATGGGTTGTGGGGAGTGGGGCCAACGTCCTGACTTTC
many,.,TRBJ1-2,TRBV6-5,16,CASSYSAGAPGAGYTF,TGTGCCAGCAGTTACTCTGCGGGGGCGCCGGGTGCTGGCTACACCTTC
.,TRBD2,TRBJ2-1,TRBV7-7,14,CASSRGGSYNEQFF,TGTGCTAGCAGCCGCGGGGGATCCTACAATGAGCAGTTCTTC
.,.,TRBJ1-2,TRBV28,11,CASSAGIGYTF,TGTGCCAGCAGCGCGGGCATTGGCTACACCTTC
once,.,TRBJ1-4,TRBV11-2,16,CASSSGERTLREKLFF,TGTGCCAGCAGCTCCGGAGAAAGGACGCTTAGGGAAAAACTGTTTTTT
few,.,TRBJ2-2,TRBV6-2/TRBV6-3,13,CASSYSFTGELFF,TGTGCCAGCAGTTACTCTTTCACCGGGGAGCTGTTTTTT
.,.,TRBJ2-1,TRBV7-9,13,CASSPPPQNEQFF,TGTGCCAGCAGCCCACCCCCCCAAAATGAGCAGTTCTTC
few,.,TRBJ2-3,TRBV4-1,16,CASSQVVGSSTDTQYF,TGCGCCAGCAGCCAGGTAGTGGGGTCTTCGACAGATACGCAGTATTTT
.,.,TRBJ2-3,TRBV9,13,CASSVAGRDTQYF,TGTGCCAGCAGCGTAGCGGGAAGGGATACGCAGTATTTT
.,TRBD2,TRBJ2-1,TRBV5-4,16,CASRSGTSGRGNEQFF,TGTGCCAGCAGATCTGGGACTAGCGGGAGAGGCAATGAGCAGTTCTTC
few,.,TRBJ2-1,TRBV14,17,CASSRGRGSNLYNEQFF,TGTGCCAGCAGCCGGGGCCGGGGGAGTAATCTTTACAATGAGCAGTTCTTC
many,.,TRBJ2-3,TRBV7-2,15,CASSLGAGRADTQYF,TGTGCCAGCAGCTTGGGGGCAGGGAGAGCGGATACGCAGTATTTT
many,TRBD2,TRBJ2-1,TRBV7-3,15,CASSLLAGRYNEQFF,TGTGCCAGCAGCTTATTAGCGGGGCGCTACAATGAGCAGTTCTTC
few,.,TRBJ2-2,TRBV6-1,13,CASSVDQAGELFF,TGTGCCAGCAGTGTCGACCAGGCCGGGGAGCTGTTTTTT
.,.,TRBJ1-2,TRBV4-1,15,CASSQDQGTGYGHTF,TGCGCCAGCAGCCAAGATCAGGGGACGGGATATGGCCACACCTTC
.,TRBD1,TRBJ1-6,TRBV10-3,14,CAIRSRDSESPLHF,TGTGCCATCAGATCACGGGACAGTGAATCACCCCTCCACTTT
many,.,TRBJ1-3,TRBV12-3/TRBV12-4,15,CASRASAGSGNTIYF,TGTGCCAGCAGAGCTTCCGCGGGCTCTGGAAACACCATATATTTT
.,.,TRBJ1-1,TRBV12-3/TRBV12-4,11,CASSLRGEAFF,TGTGCCAGCAGTTTACGGGGTGAAGCTTTCTTT
few,TRBD1,TRBJ2-4,TRBV10-3,17,CAISETDRGRSKNIQYF,TGTGCCATCAGTGAGACCGACAGGGGGCGTAGCAAAAACATTCAGTACTTC
once,TRBD2,TRBJ2-5,TRBV5-4,15,CASSLDLGGGETQYF,TGTGCCAGCAGCTTGGATCTAGGCGGGGGTGAGACCCAGTACTTC
.,TRBD2,TRBJ2-2,TRBV6-6,15,CASNLLAALTGELFF,TGTGCCAGCAATCTACTAGCGGCTCTCACCGGGGAGCTGTTTTTT
.,.,TRBJ2-5,TRBV6-6,13,CASNKPPTETQYF,TGTGCCAGCAACAAGCCCCCCACGGAGACCCAGTACTTC